These 30 T cell receptor beta chains originate from one sample sequenced in a study of human T cells and chemical hapten exposure. Time point in this sample: patch test 2, 6 weeks after DPC sensitization. Regarding treatment: therapeutic diphenylcyclopropenone sensitization with weekly scalp DPC. MiXCR, run by TCRdb on the RACE reads, gives a single entry per CDR3 protein. This table holds about 140,000 distinct CDR3 sequences, approximately 12% found once. The source material was whole blood, sampled in connection with sensitization to the hapten diphenylcyclopropenone (DPC). The origin of the receptors is a woman aged 45-59 years with alopecia areata. Some clones in this sample may be carry-over from other donors' samples.

This clonotype appeared a few times. The genes are TRBV5-1 and TRBJ2-2; 15 bases align to TRBD2. Trimming at V came to 3 bases and at J to 4 bases, leaving 4 bases not matched to a gene. Germline values: CDR1 SGHRS, CDR2 YFSETQ. This CDR3 has 17 residues. The CDR3, as DNA: TGCGCCAGCAGCTCCGGACTAGCGGGAGGGGGCACCGGGGAGCTGTTTTTT. Its protein is CASSSGLAGGGTGELFF.

The chain's CDR3 is CSARAGGLANTGELFF. The CDR3 region has the DNA TGCAGTGCTAGAGCGGGAGGTCTCGCGAACACCGGGGAGCTGTTTTTT. The genes are TRBV20-1 and TRBJ2-2, with TRBD2 matching 7 bases. Trimming took 1 base from V and 0 from J; bases not matched to a gene: 5. The germline V gene encodes CDR1 DFQATT and CDR2 SNEGSKA (reference sequence). CDR3 length equals 16 residues.

This clonotype was seen many times. The rearrangement joins TRBV4-2 to TRBJ2-7, with 8 nucleotides matching TRBD1. V lost 0 bases, J lost 4 bases, and 8 bases stayed unmatched. Looked up from germline, CDR1 is LGHNA and CDR2 is YNFKEQ. This CDR3 region has 16 residues. CDR3 sequence: CASSQETAGGDYEQYF. DNA for the CDR3: TGTGCCAGCAGCCAAGAAACCGCAGGGGGCGATTACGAGCAGTACTTC.

This clonotype appeared many times. The genes are TRBV28 and TRBJ1-3; D is ambiguous. From germline, CDR1 is MDHEN and CDR2 SYDVKM. The CDR3 spans 10 residues. Trimming took 5 bases from V and 4 from J, leaving 0 bases between them. CDR3 sequence: CASSGNTIYF. In DNA, the CDR3 is TGTGCCAGCAGTGGAAACACCATATATTTT.

This clonotype was counted ten times or more. This chain joins TRBV3-1 and TRBJ2-1; D is perhaps TRBD1 (5 bases). There are 15 residues in the CDR3. CDR1 and CDR2 (germline): LGHDT, YNNKEL (reference sequence). With 0 bases removed from V and 5 bases from J, the gap between germline ends came to 11 bases. As DNA, the CDR3 is TGTGCCAGCAGCCAAGATAACAGGCGGAACAATGAGCAGTTCTTC. Translating gives CASSQDNRRNNEQFF.

The rearrangement uses TRBV10-3 and TRBJ2-3, with D possibly matching TRBD2 (5 bases). CDR1 ENHRY and CDR2 SYGVKD come from the germline V gene. Trimming removed 2 bases at V and 2 bases at J, with 8 bases between. The CDR3 is 14 residues long. CDR3 DNA sequence: TGTGCCATCAGTGAGACTGACTACACAGATACGCAGTATTTT. It translates to CAISETDYTDTQYF.

This clonotype was detected ten times or more. The CDR3: CASSPSPGTRDSPLHF. The CDR3 coding sequence is TGTGCCAGCTCACCTTCCCCCGGGACACGAGATTCACCCCTCCACTTT. The V gene is TRBV18, the J gene TRBJ1-6; tentatively, D is TRBD1 (6 bases). The CDR3 has 16 amino acids. Deletions cut 3 bases from V and 8 bases from J, with 17 bases between. CDR1 KGHSH and CDR2 LQKENI come from the germline V gene.

This clonotype showed up just a few times. The chain carries TRBV5-6 and TRBJ2-5, with TRBD1 matching 8 bases. The ends lost 3 bases at V and 10 bases at J; junction bases unmatched: 2. The CDR3 is made up of 11 amino acids. CDR1 and CDR2 (germline): SGHDT, YYEEEE. The chain's CDR3 is CASSSQGDQYF. The CDR3 DNA sequence: TGTGCCAGCAGCTCACAGGGGGACCAGTACTTC.

CDR3 DNA: TGTGCCAGCAGGGGGTCTAGCGGGAGAGATGAGCAGTTCTTC. It encodes CASRGSSGRDEQFF. The gene calls are TRBV6-2 or TRBV6-3 and TRBJ2-1; TRBD2 matches at 10 bases. There are 14 residues in the CDR3. CDR1 MNHEY and CDR2 SVGEGT come from the germline V gene. V lost 6 bases to trimming and J lost 8 bases; unmatched junction nucleotides: 7.

In this sample, this clonotype turned up a few times. The V gene is TRBV20-1, the J gene TRBJ2-3; 7 bases align to TRBD2. The V and J ends lost 2 bases and 5 bases, in that order; junction bases with no gene match: 13. The CDR3 is made up of 16 amino acids. The germline V gene encodes CDR1 DFQATT and CDR2 SNEGSKA (reference sequence). Here the CDR3 reads CSARRWDAGARDTQYF. DNA of the CDR3: TGCAGTGCTAGAAGATGGGATGCGGGAGCCCGAGATACGCAGTATTTT.

This clonotype came up once. One end of the junction varies from germline; a read error may be responsible. The chain has TRBV7-9 and TRBJ2-1; 14 nucleotides agree with TRBD2. The CDR3 extends over 15 amino acids. In germline, CDR1 is SEHNR, CDR2 FQNEAQ (reference sequence). This CDR3 is CASSTGLAGGHERFF. CDR3 in DNA: TGTGCCAGCAGCACCGGACTAGCGGGAGGCCATGAGCGGTTCTTC.

This clonotype came up a few times. The V and J genes are TRBV5-1 and TRBJ2-1; D might be TRBD2 (5 bases). V gave up 0 bases and J gave up 0 bases, with 10 bases separating them. The CDR3 runs to 16 residues. CDR1 is SGHRS, CDR2 YFSETQ, per germline. In nucleotides, the CDR3 is TGCGCCAGCAGCTTGGGCAGAGGGAGCTCCTACAATGAGCAGTTCTTC. Translated: CASSLGRGSSYNEQFF. The full variable domain, completed using reference TRBV5-1 and TRBJ2-1, is KAGVTQTPRYLIKTRGQQVTLSCSPISGHRSVSWYQQTPGQGLQFLFEYFSETQRNKGNFPGRFSGRQFSNSRSEMNVSTLELGDSALYLCASSLGRGSSYNEQFFGPGTRLTVL.

This clonotype showed up just a few times. This sequence joins TRBV14 and TRBJ2-1, with D possibly matching TRBD2 (5 bases). CDR1 and CDR2 (germline): SGHDN, FVKESK. V was pared by 3 bases and J by 5 bases, with 23 bases between. CDR3 length: 18 amino acids. In DNA form, the CDR3 reads TGTGCCAGCAGCCACGTGAGAAGTCGGGATACGACCGACAATGAGCAGTTCTTC. It translates to CASSHVRSRDTTDNEQFF.

The chain has TRBV10-2 and TRBJ2-3; 14 positions agree with TRBD2. Losses at the gene ends were 0 bases for V and 3 bases for J; bases not matched to a gene: 5. In germline, CDR1 is WSHSY, CDR2 SAAADI. This CDR3 contains 18 residues. CDR3 sequence: CASSESGTSGSRTDTQYF. CDR3 DNA sequence: TGCGCCAGCAGTGAGTCCGGGACTAGCGGGAGTAGAACAGATACGCAGTATTTT.

The gene calls are TRBV13 and TRBJ1-1, with D unclear. The CDR3 length is 13 residues. The ends were cut back, 5 bases at V and 7 bases at J, with 14 bases in the middle. In germline, CDR1 is PRHDT, CDR2 FYEKMQ (reference sequence). The CDR3 DNA is TGTGCCAGCAGCCTCCGGAGGGTTCTTGAAGCTTTCTTT. Translating it yields CASSLRRVLEAFF.

This clonotype was recorded many times. CDR3 coding DNA: TGTGCCAGCTCAGCAGGGTCAGGGAGCAATCAGCCCCAGCATTTT. Residues: CASSAGSGSNQPQHF. J is TRBJ1-5 and V is TRBV18, with a weak D call TRBD1 (5 bases). From germline, CDR1 is KGHSH and CDR2 LQKENI. The ends were cut back, 5 bases at V and 1 base at J, with 12 bases in the middle. The CDR3 has 15 amino acids.

This clonotype was counted many times. The J gene is TRBJ2-2, the V gene TRBV7-6, with D perhaps TRBD1 (5 bases). The CDR3 extends over 14 amino acids. Trimming left V 7 bases short and J 4 bases short, with 13 bases between. The germline V gene encodes CDR1 SGHVS and CDR2 FNYEAQ. CDR3: CASTRQGGTGELFF. The CDR3 DNA is TGTGCCAGCACCCGGCAGGGTGGCACCGGGGAGCTGTTTTTT.

This clonotype was counted a single time. The V gene is TRBV11-1, the J gene TRBJ2-3, with TRBD2 matching over 12 bases. V was pared by 5 bases and J by 0 bases, with 3 bases of the junction left unmatched. This CDR3 has 16 amino acids. The germline V gene encodes CDR1 SGHAT and CDR2 FQDESV (reference sequence). Here the CDR3 DNA reads TGTGCCAGCAGCGCCACTAGCGGGAGGAGCACAGATACGCAGTATTTT. Translation gives CASSATSGRSTDTQYF.

The chain employs TRBV6-6 and TRBJ1-5; 8 bases map to TRBD1. Trimming took 2 bases from V and 6 from J; bases not matched to a gene: 6. The germline V gene encodes CDR1 MNHNY and CDR2 SVGAGI (reference sequence). The CDR3 contains 15 residues. This chain's CDR3 is CASSYGRQGTQPQHF. The CDR3 DNA reads as TGTGCCAGCAGTTACGGGCGACAGGGGACTCAGCCCCAGCATTTT.

The chain is built from TRBV5-1 and TRBJ2-7, with 9 bases fitting TRBD2. V dropped 0 bases and J dropped 6; count of bases not matched to a gene: 10. Looked up from germline, CDR1 is SGHRS and CDR2 is YFSETQ. The CDR3 covers 16 residues. CDR3 nucleotides: TGCGCCAGCAGCTTGGGATATAGCGGGAGCCAGGTCGAGCAGTACTTC. It codes for CASSLGYSGSQVEQYF.

This clonotype came up a few times. V is TRBV20-1 and J is TRBJ2-1; 15 nucleotides agree with TRBD2. The trim removed 6 bases at V and 10 bases at J, leaving 7 bases unmatched. The CDR3 totals 14 residues. Germline V gene data show CDR1 as DFQATT and CDR2 as SNEGSKA (reference sequence). DNA for the CDR3: TGCAGTGCCAGGGGGGGACTAGCGGGAGGCGAGCAGTTCTTC. Amino acids: CSARGGLAGGEQFF.

Many counts were recorded for this clonotype. This chain connects TRBV9 to TRBJ1-3; possibly TRBD1 for D (5 bases). There are 14 residues in the CDR3. Trimming pared 4 bases from V and 1 base from J, leaving 9 bases between. Germline CDR1 reads SGDLS; CDR2 reads YYNGEE. The CDR3, as DNA: TGTGCCAGCAGCAGAGAGGGGTCTGGAAACACCATATATTTT. It translates to CASSREGSGNTIYF.

This clonotype was picked up a small number of times. At one boundary the junction diverges from the germline segment, which might be a read error. V gene TRBV7-7 combines with J gene TRBJ2-5; 10 nucleotides line up with TRBD2. CDR3 size: 14 residues. Germline CDR1 and CDR2: SSHAT and FNYEAQ (reference sequence). CDR3 in DNA: TGTGCTAGCAGCCTAGCGGGAGAGAAAGAGACCCAGTACTTC. This translates into CASSLAGEKETQYF.

This chain uses TRBV12-3 or TRBV12-4 with TRBJ2-7, with 9 bases fitting TRBD1. The CDR3 runs 14 residues. The junction had 10 bases not matched to a gene; V was cut back by 7 bases and J by 6 bases. The CDR3: CASTLRRQGGEQYF. The CDR3 bases are TGTGCCAGCACCCTTCGACGACAGGGGGGCGAGCAGTACTTC.

The rearrangement joins TRBV30 to TRBJ2-7; 12 nucleotides agree with TRBD2. With V trimmed by 3 bases and J by 6 bases, 6 bases remained unmatched. CDR1 and CDR2 from the germline V gene are GTSNPN and SVGIG (reference sequence). This CDR3 is 14 amino acids long. CDR3 loop: CAWRLAGGPLEQYF. Written as DNA, the CDR3 is TGTGCCTGGAGGCTAGCGGGAGGGCCGCTCGAGCAGTACTTC.

The chain has TRBV21-1 and TRBJ2-1; TRBD2 reflects the table's D call only, with no check against the DNA. TRBV21-1 is a recognized pseudogene. The CDR3 sequence is 18 residues long. DNA for the CDR3: TGTGCCAGCAGCAAAAAAGGGTCGACAGTCCAGGGCTACAATGAGCAGTTCTTC. Protein sequence: CASSKKGSTVQGYNEQFF.

This clonotype appeared many times. The CDR3 protein is CASSQESGSAYEQYF. The CDR3, as DNA: TGCGCCAGCAGCCAAGAATCCGGATCGGCCTACGAGCAGTACTTC. The chain is built from TRBV4-3 and TRBJ2-7; D uncertain. The V and J ends lost 0 bases and 2 bases respectively, with 11 bases between them. Per germline, CDR1 LGHNA and CDR2 YSLEER. The CDR3 runs 15 residues.

The sample holds many counts of this clonotype. The rearrangement uses TRBV6-4 and TRBJ2-3; TRBD2 aligns across 10 bases. Looked up from germline, CDR1 is MRHNA and CDR2 is SNTAGT. The CDR3 contains 15 residues. With 3 bases clipped from V and 1 base from J, the junction kept 1 base outside the gene matches. The CDR3 DNA reads TGTGCCAGCAGTGAAGGGACTAGCGGCACAGATACGCAGTATTTT. It encodes CASSEGTSGTDTQYF.

This clonotype was detected only a few times. The chain is built from TRBV28 and TRBJ1-2; D not certain. The CDR3 sequence is 11 residues long. Trimming took off 7 bases at V and 4 bases at J, with 7 bases between the two ends. CDR1 and CDR2 (germline): MDHEN, SYDVKM. Here the CDR3 DNA reads TGTGCCAGCAAGGCAGTCTATGGCTACACCTTC. Translation: CASKAVYGYTF.

V gene TRBV7-2 combines with J gene TRBJ2-7; no clear D gene. The CDR3 totals 13 residues. CDR1 is SGHTA, CDR2 FQGNSA, per germline. V lost 0 bases and J 7 bases, leaving 10 bases between the germline ends. CDR3 nucleotide sequence: TGTGCCAGCAGCTTAGCGACTCCCCTGGAGCAGTACTTC. It specifies CASSLATPLEQYF.